Listed below are T cell receptor beta chains from one sample, sequenced in a study of blood T cell repertoires in COVID-19. Measured with immunoSEQ multiplex PCR; TCRdb has only the in-frame clones, and not every one. Among 450,000 to 500,000 clones listed, 80% to 90% were seen once. What was sequenced was peripheral blood. Receptor source: a human donor in a cohort sampled during active COVID-19. CDR3s include the opening cysteine and the closing phenylalanine or tryptophan. A D gene is named only where the DNA matches it firmly. Clone size is not always given. Where it is, it says once, few, many or a class for expanded clones.

>NA|TRBD2|TRBJ2-1|TRBV19
CASSMGRSGASYNEQFF
TGTGCCAGTAGTATGGGGCGCAGCGGGGCCTCCTACAATGAGCAGTTCTTC
>NA|NA|TRBJ1-1|TRBV7-3
CASTPGISPEAFF
TGTGCCAGCACCCCAGGGATCTCACCTGAAGCTTTCTTT
>NA|NA|TRBJ1-1|TRBV18
CASSPRGSTRTEAFF
TGTGCCAGCTCACCACGAGGCAGTACGCGCACTGAAGCTTTCTTT
>NA|NA|TRBJ2-4|TRBV7-2
CASSRDLLAKNIQYF
TGTGCCAGCAGCAGGGACTTACTAGCCAAAAACATTCAGTACTTC
>NA|NA|TRBJ2-7|TRBV30
CAREQGYEQYF
TGTGCTCGCGAGCAGGGCTACGAGCAGTACTTC
>NA|TRBD2|TRBJ2-3|TRBV3-1/TRBV3-2
CASSQKKIAGGHTDTQYF
TGTGCCAGCAGCCAAAAAAAAATAGCGGGAGGACACACAGATACGCAGTATTTT
>once|NA|TRBJ2-3|TRBV19
CASSASSTLGTDTQYF
TGTGCCAGTAGTGCTTCTAGCACCCTCGGCACAGATACGCAGTATTTT
>NA|TRBD1|TRBJ1-1|TRBV30
CACQTGGVTEAFF
TGTGCCTGCCAAACAGGGGGGGTGACGGAAGCTTTCTTT
>NA|TRBD1|TRBJ1-1|TRBV19
CATRTGKGSLNTEAFF
TGTGCCACCCGGACAGGGAAGGGTAGTCTGAACACTGAAGCTTTCTTT
>NA|TRBD1|TRBJ2-3|TRBV10-3
CASRDSHTAVDTQYF
TGTGCCAGCCGGGACAGTCATACTGCAGTGGATACGCAGTATTTT
>NA|NA|TRBJ2-3|TRBV21-1
CASSKAPSKYSKDTQYF
TGTGCCAGCAGCAAAGCCCCCTCTAAGTACTCAAAAGATACGCAGTATTTT
>once|TRBD1|TRBJ1-1|TRBV6-2/TRBV6-3
CASSLPTGGGGSTEAFF
TGTGCCAGCAGCCTACCTACAGGGGGCGGGGGAAGTACTGAAGCTTTCTTT
>NA|TRBD2|TRBJ2-2|TRBV7-2
CASSWGLAGTGELFF
TGTGCCAGCAGCTGGGGACTAGCGGGAACCGGGGAGCTGTTTTTT
>NA|TRBD2|TRBJ2-5|TRBV5-1
CASSSTRLAGGPETQYF
TGCGCCAGCAGCTCGACCCGACTAGCGGGAGGGCCAGAGACCCAGTACTTC
>NA|NA|TRBJ2-7|TRBV14
CASSQGQGSPYEQYF
TGTGCCAGCAGCCAAGGCCAGGGGAGTCCCTACGAGCAGTACTTC
>NA|NA|TRBJ1-6|TRBV6-6
CASGRTNSPLHF
TGTGCCAGCGGGAGGACGAATTCACCCCTCCACTTT
>NA|TRBD2|TRBJ2-2|TRBV7-3
CASSSGLAGTGELFF
TGTGCCAGCAGCTCGGGACTAGCGGGGACCGGGGAGCTGTTTTTT
>NA|TRBD1|TRBJ2-5|TRBV27
CASSLATGVQETQYF
TGTGCCAGCAGTTTAGCGACAGGGGTTCAAGAGACCCAGTACTTC
>NA|NA|TRBJ2-1|TRBV30
CAWSGRGGNEQFF
TGTGCCTGGTCAGGGCGGGGAGGCAATGAGCAGTTCTTC
>NA|NA|TRBJ1-1|TRBV5-5
CASSLGAINTEAFF
TGTGCCAGCAGCTTGGGGGCAATAAACACTGAAGCTTTCTTT
>NA|NA|TRBJ2-5|TRBV7-2
CASSLNGAGQETQYF
TGTGCCAGCAGCTTAAACGGGGCGGGACAAGAGACCCAGTACTTC
>NA|NA|TRBJ2-5|TRBV19
CASSIGQSQQETQYF
TGTGCCAGTAGTATTGGGCAGAGCCAACAAGAGACCCAGTACTTC
>NA|NA|TRBJ1-2|TRBV5-6
CASSLAGQYLNGYTF
TGTGCCAGCAGCTTGGCAGGGCAGTACCTTAACGGCTACACCTTC
>NA|NA|TRBJ2-2|TRBV6-5
CASSQTHTSGELFF
TGTGCCAGCAGTCAGACTCACACATCCGGGGAGCTGTTTTTT
>NA|NA|TRBJ2-3|TRBV9
CASSLLTSDTQYF
TGTGCCAGCAGCCTCCTCACTTCTGATACGCAGTATTTT
>NA|NA|TRBJ2-5|TRBV24-1
CATSDFPQETQYF
TGTGCCACCAGTGATTTTCCTCAAGAGACCCAGTACTTC
>few|TRBD1|TRBJ1-2|TRBV7-9
CASRSTGSDYGYTF
TGTGCCAGCAGGTCGACAGGGAGCGACTATGGCTACACCTTC
>NA|TRBD2|TRBJ2-1|TRBV7-2
CASSLAAGGPNNEQFF
TGTGCCAGCAGCTTAGCTGCGGGAGGGCCAAACAATGAGCAGTTCTTC
>NA|TRBD1|TRBJ2-1|TRBV9
CASSVEGAVYNEQFF
TGTGCCAGCAGCGTAGAGGGGGCGGTGTACAATGAGCAGTTCTTC
>NA|NA|TRBJ2-2|TRBV7-3
CATQPGLNTGELFF
TGTGCCACCCAACCGGGACTTAACACCGGGGAGCTGTTTTTT
>NA|TRBD2|TRBJ2-1|TRBV12-3/TRBV12-4
CASSPLAVNEQFF
TGTGCCAGCAGTCCCCTAGCGGTCAATGAGCAGTTCTTC
>NA|TRBD2|TRBJ2-7|TRBV5-1
CASSPAPTSGAPYEQYF
TGCGCCAGCAGCCCTGCCCCAACTAGCGGGGCTCCCTACGAGCAGTACTTC
>few|NA|TRBJ1-1|TRBV28
CATGGPTEAFF
TGTGCCACCGGGGGGCCAACTGAAGCTTTCTTT
>NA|NA|TRBJ2-5|TRBV11-3
CASSSRDSRGETQYF
TGTGCCAGCAGCTCCCGGGATTCCCGTGGGGAGACCCAGTACTTC
>NA|TRBD1|TRBJ1-4|TRBV28
CASSKGQGDLEKLFF
TGTGCCAGCAGTAAAGGACAGGGGGATCTTGAAAAACTGTTTTTT
>few|NA|TRBJ2-1|TRBV5-8
CASSLGRASYNEQFF
TGTGCCAGCAGCTTGGGGCGGGCCTCCTACAATGAGCAGTTCTTC
>NA|TRBD1|TRBJ2-3|TRBV2
CASRQGSGTDTQYF
TGTGCCAGCAGACAGGGGAGCGGCACAGATACGCAGTATTTT
>NA|TRBD1|TRBJ2-1|TRBV24-1
CATSENRGQGKQFF
TGTGCCACCAGTGAGAACCGGGGACAGGGGAAGCAGTTCTTC
>NA|NA|TRBJ2-7|TRBV5-1
CASSLDFQAYEQYF
TGCGCCAGCAGCTTGGACTTCCAAGCCTACGAGCAGTACTTC
>few|NA|TRBJ1-5|TRBV7-2
CASSLRDQPQHF
TGTGCCAGCAGCTTACGGGATCAGCCCCAGCATTTT
>NA|TRBD2|TRBJ2-1|TRBV6-2/TRBV6-3
CASSCLSGNYNEQFF
TGTGCCAGCAGCTGCCTCAGCGGGAACTACAATGAGCAGTTCTTC
>NA|TRBD1|TRBJ2-2|TRBV27
CASSLTGDGTGELFF
TGTGCCAGCAGTTTGACAGGGGATGGCACCGGGGAGCTGTTTTTT
>NA|TRBD2|TRBJ2-1|TRBV12-3/TRBV12-4
CASKGLARPQQFF
TGTGCCAGCAAGGGACTAGCGAGACCGCAGCAGTTCTTC
>NA|NA|TRBJ1-1|TRBV30
CAWSVLSTEAFF
TGTGCCTGGAGTGTACTTTCGACTGAAGCTTTCTTT
>NA|NA|TRBJ1-2|TRBV19
CASSAKQNLYGYTF
TGTGCCAGTAGTGCCAAACAGAATCTCTATGGCTACACCTTC
>NA|NA|TRBJ2-5|TRBV18
CASSQGRGQQETQYF
TGTGCCAGCTCACAGGGCCGAGGACAGCAAGAGACCCAGTACTTC
>few|NA|TRBJ2-1|TRBV4-3
CASSQVTGIVNEQFF
TGCGCCAGCAGCCAAGTTACAGGGATAGTCAATGAGCAGTTCTTC
>once|NA|TRBJ1-2|TRBV3-1/TRBV3-2
CASSQEGVVYGYTF
TGTGCCAGCAGCCAAGAAGGGGTCGTGTATGGCTACACCTTC
>NA|NA|TRBJ1-1|TRBV19
CASATGTRNTEAFF
TGTGCCAGTGCCACCGGGACACGGAACACTGAAGCTTTCTTT
>NA|NA|TRBJ1-2|TRBV5-6
CASRSQQGFGGYTF
TGTGCCAGCAGGTCTCAACAGGGTTTTGGCGGCTACACCTTC
>few|TRBD2|TRBJ2-2|TRBV19
CASGRANTGELFF
TGTGCATCCGGGAGGGCGAACACCGGGGAGCTGTTTTTT
>NA|NA|TRBJ1-5|TRBV19
CASSIQQSNQPQHF
TGTGCCAGTAGTATACAACAGAGCAATCAGCCCCAGCATTTT
>NA|NA|TRBJ2-1|TRBV6-1
CASSGRLLSSYNEQFF
TGTGCCAGCAGTGGGAGACTCTTAAGCTCCTACAATGAGCAGTTCTTC
>NA|NA|TRBJ2-7|TRBV7-8
CASSLGGGFLSYEQYF
TGTGCCAGCAGCTTAGGTGGGGGCTTCCTCTCCTACGAGCAGTACTTC
>NA|NA|TRBJ2-5|TRBV7-8
CASSLDLRPGVVETQYF
TGTGCCAGCAGCTTAGATCTGAGGCCAGGGGTTGTAGAGACCCAGTACTTC